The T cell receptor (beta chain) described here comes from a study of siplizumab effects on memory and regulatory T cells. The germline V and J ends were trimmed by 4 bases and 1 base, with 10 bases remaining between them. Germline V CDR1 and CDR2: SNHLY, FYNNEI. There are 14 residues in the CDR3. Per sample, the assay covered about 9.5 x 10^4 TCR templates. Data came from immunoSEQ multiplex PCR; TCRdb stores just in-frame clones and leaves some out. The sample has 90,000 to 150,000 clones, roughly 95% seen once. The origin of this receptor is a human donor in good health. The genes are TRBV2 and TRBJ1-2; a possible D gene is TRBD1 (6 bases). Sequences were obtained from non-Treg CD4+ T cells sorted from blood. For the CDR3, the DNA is TGTGCCAGCAGTGGCACAGGGATTAACTATGGCTACACCTTC. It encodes CASSGTGINYGYTF.